This TCR beta chain was recorded in a study of cytomegalovirus exposure and HLA in healthy donors. In the PCR, 60 Vbeta and 13 Jbeta primers were used. Per the study methods: It was a later analysis that counted 83 million or so unique TCR beta chains, of which approximately 11 million were shared. Produced via immunoSEQ multiplex PCR; TCRdb's table is partial and in-frame only. Clone size and V and J calls were adopted from that table, with D and trimming inferred from the DNA. The data show 120,000 or so clones, roughly 80% seen once. This CDR3 comprises 16 residues. Germline assignment: CDR1 SGHTA and CDR2 FQGNSA. V shed 3 bases and J 6 bases; nucleotides not matched to a gene: 12.

This receptor was identified in a man aged 18 to 29 in good health and CMV-seronegative. V gene TRBV7-2 combines with J gene TRBJ2-7; 9 bases map to TRBD1. The specimen sequenced was PBMCs. The CDR3 protein is CASSLRVRQGGSEQYF. As DNA, the CDR3 is TGTGCCAGCAGCTTGCGGGTCAGACAGGGGGGGAGCGAGCAGTACTTC. Full variable domain (rest looked up from reference TRBV7-2 and TRBJ2-7): GAGVSQSPSNKVTEKGKDVELRCDPISGHTALYWYRQSLGQGLEFLIYFQGNSAPDKSGLPSDRFSAERTGGSVSTLTIQRTQQEDSAVYLCASSLRVRQGGSEQYFGPGTRLTVT.